A selection of T cell receptor beta chains follows, all from one sample in a study of human T cells and chemical hapten exposure. TCRdb ran MiXCR on the RACE reads and lists one entry per CDR3 protein. The data contain 89,000 or so distinct CDR3 sequences, less than 8% of them seen just once; the ten biggest clones take up 1.3%. Sequenced material: whole blood, taken in connection with sensitization to the hapten diphenylcyclopropenone (DPC). The receptors come from a woman under 40 with alopecia areata. Some clones in this sample may be carry-over from other donors' samples. The CDR3 runs from the conserved cysteine through the conserved F or W.

v_call: TRBV6-2/TRBV6-3
cdr3_length: 15
j_call: TRBJ2-5
cdr3_aa: CASSSGGAGQETQYF

v_call: TRBV12-3/TRBV12-4
cdr3_length: 15
j_call: TRBJ1-1
cdr3_aa: CASSSGTLGDTEAFF

v_call: TRBV12-3/TRBV12-4
cdr3_length: 15
j_call: TRBJ1-2
cdr3_aa: CASSTGRPANYGYTF

v_call: TRBV25-1
cdr3_length: 17
j_call: TRBJ1-3
cdr3_aa: CASSEWTGTSSGNTIYF

v_call: TRBV24-1
cdr3_length: 18
j_call: TRBJ2-6
cdr3_aa: CATSEPGQPISGANVLTF

v_call: TRBV24-1
cdr3_length: 17
j_call: TRBJ2-1
cdr3_aa: CATSDTTGGLAYNEQFF

v_call: TRBV19
cdr3_length: 13
j_call: TRBJ1-6
cdr3_aa: CATNTGYNSPLHF

v_call: TRBV20-1
cdr3_length: 12
j_call: TRBJ2-3
cdr3_aa: CSARDQQDTQYF

v_call: TRBV24-1
cdr3_length: 16
j_call: TRBJ2-3
cdr3_aa: CATSDPGTGTGDTQYF

v_call: TRBV25-1
cdr3_length: 11
j_call: TRBJ1-2
cdr3_aa: CASSGRGRYTF

v_call: TRBV30
cdr3_length: 14
j_call: TRBJ2-1
cdr3_aa: CAWTPGLNYNEQFF

v_call: TRBV7-2
cdr3_length: 12
j_call: TRBJ2-3
cdr3_aa: CASSLGLDAQYF

v_call: TRBV20-1
cdr3_length: 16
j_call: TRBJ2-7
cdr3_aa: CSALIARGGTTYEQYF

v_call: TRBV3-1
cdr3_length: 13
j_call: TRBJ1-2
cdr3_aa: CASSQSTGAGYTF

v_call: TRBV29-1
cdr3_length: 15
j_call: TRBJ2-4
cdr3_aa: CSVEATTGRGDIQYF

v_call: TRBV12-3/TRBV12-4
cdr3_length: 12
j_call: TRBJ1-6
cdr3_aa: CASSLGVSPLHF

v_call: TRBV2
cdr3_length: 14
j_call: TRBJ1-2
cdr3_aa: CASSPTAGLYGYTF

v_call: TRBV11-2
cdr3_length: 14
j_call: TRBJ2-5
cdr3_aa: CASSSGHGRETQYF

v_call: TRBV7-6
cdr3_length: 14
j_call: TRBJ2-7
cdr3_aa: CASSPLVSSYEQYF

v_call: TRBV15
cdr3_length: 16
j_call: TRBJ2-7
cdr3_aa: CATSRDLVQPTYEQYF

v_call: TRBV12-3/TRBV12-4
cdr3_length: 17
j_call: TRBJ1-3
cdr3_aa: CASSSPFGARSGNTIYF

v_call: TRBV4-2
cdr3_length: 17
j_call: TRBJ2-3
cdr3_aa: CASSQASTAGGADTQYF

v_call: TRBV12-3/TRBV12-4
cdr3_length: 16
j_call: TRBJ2-3
cdr3_aa: CASKQLLAGETDTQYF

v_call: TRBV5-6
cdr3_length: 11
j_call: TRBJ2-5
cdr3_aa: CASSLIETQYF

v_call: TRBV6-6
cdr3_length: 17
j_call: TRBJ1-5
cdr3_aa: CASSPNSQGSSNQPQHF

v_call: TRBV5-6
cdr3_length: 14
j_call: TRBJ2-7
cdr3_aa: CASSLRRRSYEQYF

v_call: TRBV2
cdr3_length: 16
j_call: TRBJ1-6
cdr3_aa: CASSEMQGANNSPLHF

v_call: TRBV7-9
cdr3_length: 15
j_call: TRBJ2-1
cdr3_aa: CASSLGVFNDNEQFF

v_call: TRBV6-6
cdr3_length: 15
j_call: TRBJ1-1
cdr3_aa: CASSYGQAVNTEAFF

v_call: TRBV2
cdr3_length: 14
j_call: TRBJ1-1
cdr3_aa: CASRVTGGGTEAFF

v_call: TRBV20-1
cdr3_length: 13
j_call: TRBJ2-3
cdr3_aa: CSASQGFTDTQYF

v_call: TRBV27
cdr3_length: 15
j_call: TRBJ1-2
cdr3_aa: CASSLQGIGLDGYTF

v_call: TRBV29-1
cdr3_length: 15
j_call: TRBJ1-1
cdr3_aa: CSAHQGILQNTEAFF

v_call: TRBV20-1
cdr3_length: 14
j_call: TRBJ1-2
cdr3_aa: CSARAGTNHYGYTF

v_call: TRBV29-1
cdr3_length: 14
j_call: TRBJ1-3
cdr3_aa: CSVDQGTSGNTIYF

v_call: TRBV29-1
cdr3_length: 14
j_call: TRBJ2-1
cdr3_aa: CSVLNQGPPNEQFF

v_call: TRBV29-1
cdr3_length: 12
j_call: TRBJ2-3
cdr3_aa: CSISGGADTQYF

v_call: TRBV20-1
cdr3_length: 14
j_call: TRBJ2-5
cdr3_aa: CSAREGGGQETQYF

v_call: TRBV20-1
cdr3_length: 16
j_call: TRBJ2-3
cdr3_aa: CSASGGAYTSTDTQYF

v_call: TRBV20-1
cdr3_length: 14
j_call: TRBJ1-4
cdr3_aa: CSASGGAANEKLFF

v_call: TRBV6-5
cdr3_length: 14
j_call: TRBJ1-6
cdr3_aa: CASGRALGNSPLHF

v_call: TRBV12-5
cdr3_length: 15
j_call: TRBJ1-3
cdr3_aa: CASGLVGGDDNTIYF

v_call: TRBV7-7
cdr3_length: 16
j_call: TRBJ2-3
cdr3_aa: CASSLALAGGSDTQYF

v_call: TRBV3-1
cdr3_length: 15
j_call: TRBJ2-1
cdr3_aa: CASSQRQGPYNEQFF

v_call: TRBV6-6
cdr3_length: 12
j_call: TRBJ1-2
cdr3_aa: CASSYQDYGYTF

v_call: TRBV6-6
cdr3_length: 17
j_call: TRBJ2-3
cdr3_aa: CASSAGTRGTSTDTQYF

v_call: TRBV20-1
cdr3_length: 14
j_call: TRBJ2-5
cdr3_aa: CSARADRANEAQYF

v_call: TRBV6-5
cdr3_length: 15
j_call: TRBJ2-3
cdr3_aa: CASSRTGGGTDTQYF

v_call: TRBV20-1
cdr3_length: 12
j_call: TRBJ2-5
cdr3_aa: CSAGRDSETQYF

v_call: TRBV6-6
cdr3_length: 15
j_call: TRBJ1-6
cdr3_aa: CASSPQQGMNSPLHF

v_call: TRBV6-2/TRBV6-3
cdr3_length: 19
j_call: TRBJ1-5
cdr3_aa: CASSLDGTGTTYSNQPQHF

v_call: TRBV27
cdr3_length: 14
j_call: TRBJ1-3
cdr3_aa: CASSIRGSGNTIYF

v_call: TRBV9
cdr3_length: 13
j_call: TRBJ1-4
cdr3_aa: CASSGSVGEKLFF

v_call: TRBV11-2
cdr3_length: 14
j_call: TRBJ1-5
cdr3_aa: CASSFRGRDQPQHF

v_call: TRBV6-6
cdr3_length: 13
j_call: TRBJ2-5
cdr3_aa: CASNRGGQETQYF

v_call: TRBV6-5
cdr3_length: 19
j_call: TRBJ2-3
cdr3_aa: CASSSRGLAGTSSTDTQYF

v_call: TRBV18
cdr3_length: 17
j_call: TRBJ2-1
cdr3_aa: CASSPRRGGAPYNEQFF